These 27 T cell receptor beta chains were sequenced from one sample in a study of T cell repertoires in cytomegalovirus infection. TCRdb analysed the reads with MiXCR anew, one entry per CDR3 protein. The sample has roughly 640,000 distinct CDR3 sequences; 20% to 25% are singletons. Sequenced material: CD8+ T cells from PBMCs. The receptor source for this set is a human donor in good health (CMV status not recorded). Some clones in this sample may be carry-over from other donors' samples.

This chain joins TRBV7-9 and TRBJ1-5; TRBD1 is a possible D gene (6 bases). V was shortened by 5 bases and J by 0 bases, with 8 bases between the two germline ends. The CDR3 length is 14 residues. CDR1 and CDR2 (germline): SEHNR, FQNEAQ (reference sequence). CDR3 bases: TGTGCCAGCAGCCAGGGGACTAGCAATCAGCCCCAGCATTTT. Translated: CASSQGTSNQPQHF.

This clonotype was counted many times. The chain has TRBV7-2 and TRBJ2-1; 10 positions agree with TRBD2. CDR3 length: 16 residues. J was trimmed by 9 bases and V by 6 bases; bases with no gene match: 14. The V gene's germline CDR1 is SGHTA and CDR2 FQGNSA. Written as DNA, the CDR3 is TGTGCCAGCAGGCCAGCGGGGGGGGCCGAAGGGCGTGAGCAGTTCTTC. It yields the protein CASRPAGGAEGREQFF.

The CDR3 sequence is CASSYSAGVTETQYF. The CDR3 nucleotides read TGTGCCAGCAGTTACTCGGCGGGGGTTACGGAGACCCAGTACTTC. This chain joins TRBV6-6 and TRBJ2-5; 7 positions agree with TRBD2. With 0 bases clipped from V and 5 bases from J, the junction kept 6 bases outside the gene matches. From germline, CDR1 is MNHNY and CDR2 SVGAGI (reference sequence). The CDR3 is 15 amino acids.

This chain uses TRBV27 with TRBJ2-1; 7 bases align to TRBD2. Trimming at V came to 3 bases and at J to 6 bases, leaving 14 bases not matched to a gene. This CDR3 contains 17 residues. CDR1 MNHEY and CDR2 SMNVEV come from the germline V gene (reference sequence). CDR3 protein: CASSLFQTSLSPNEQFF. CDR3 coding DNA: TGTGCCAGCAGTTTGTTTCAGACTAGCTTATCTCCCAATGAGCAGTTCTTC.

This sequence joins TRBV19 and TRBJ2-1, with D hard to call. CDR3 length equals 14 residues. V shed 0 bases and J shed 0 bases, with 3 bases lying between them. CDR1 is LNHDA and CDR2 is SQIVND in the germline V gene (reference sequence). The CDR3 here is CASSIEHSYNEQFF. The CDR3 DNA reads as TGTGCCAGTAGTATAGAGCACTCCTACAATGAGCAGTTCTTC.

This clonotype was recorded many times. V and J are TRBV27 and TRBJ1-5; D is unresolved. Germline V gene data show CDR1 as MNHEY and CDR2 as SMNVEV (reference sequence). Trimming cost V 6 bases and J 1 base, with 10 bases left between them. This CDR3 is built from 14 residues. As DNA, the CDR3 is TGTGCCAGCAGCAAGGGAGGGAGCAATCAGCCCCAGCATTTT. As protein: CASSKGGSNQPQHF.

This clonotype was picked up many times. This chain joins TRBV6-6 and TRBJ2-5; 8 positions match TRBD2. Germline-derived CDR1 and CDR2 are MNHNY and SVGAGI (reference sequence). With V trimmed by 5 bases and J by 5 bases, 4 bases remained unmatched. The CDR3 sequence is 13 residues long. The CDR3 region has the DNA TGTGCCAGCAGTCCCGGGGGGGCGGAGACCCAGTACTTC. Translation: CASSPGGAETQYF.

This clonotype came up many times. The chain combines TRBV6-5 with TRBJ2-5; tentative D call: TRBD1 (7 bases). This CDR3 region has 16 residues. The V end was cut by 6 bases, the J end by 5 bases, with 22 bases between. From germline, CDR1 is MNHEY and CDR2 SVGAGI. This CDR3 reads CASSQYREPGGETQYF. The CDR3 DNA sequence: TGTGCCAGCAGCCAATACCGGGAGCCAGGGGGGGAGACCCAGTACTTC.

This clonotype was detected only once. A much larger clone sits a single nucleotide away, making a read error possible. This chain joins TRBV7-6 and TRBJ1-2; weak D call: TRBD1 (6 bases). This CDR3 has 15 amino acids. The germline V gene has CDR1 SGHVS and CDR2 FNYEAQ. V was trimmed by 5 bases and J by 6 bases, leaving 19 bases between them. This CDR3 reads CASSPPGGRKDGYTF. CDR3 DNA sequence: TGTGCCAGCAGCCCCCCCGGGGGGCGGAAAGATGGCTACACCTTC.

The CDR3 sequence is CASSSGVITDTQYF. CDR3 coding DNA: TGTGCCAGCAGTAGCGGGGTGATCACAGATACGCAGTATTTT. The chain couples TRBV2 to TRBJ2-3; 7 bases line up with TRBD2. The length of the CDR3 is 14 residues. Germline lookup yields CDR1 SNHLY and CDR2 FYNNEI. V lost 5 bases and J lost 2; bases outside the gene matches: 4. The variable domain in full, completed from reference TRBV2 and TRBJ2-3, reads EPEVTQTPSHQVTQMGQEVILRCVPISNHLYFYWYRQILGQKVEFLVSFYNNEISEKSEIFDDQFSVERPDGSNFTLKIRSTKLEDSAMYFCASSSGVITDTQYFGPGTRLTVL.

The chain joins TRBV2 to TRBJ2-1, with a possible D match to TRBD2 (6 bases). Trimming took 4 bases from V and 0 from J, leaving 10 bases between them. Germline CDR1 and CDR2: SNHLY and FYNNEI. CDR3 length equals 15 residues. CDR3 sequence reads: CASSGAGSSYNEQFF. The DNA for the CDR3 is TGTGCCAGCAGTGGGGCGGGGTCCTCCTACAATGAGCAGTTCTTC.

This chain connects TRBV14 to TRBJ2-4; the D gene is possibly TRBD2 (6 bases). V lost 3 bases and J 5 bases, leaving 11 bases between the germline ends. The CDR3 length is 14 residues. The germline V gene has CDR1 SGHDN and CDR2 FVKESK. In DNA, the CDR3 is TGTGCCAGCAGCCAGGCGGGGCGCCAAAACATTCAGTACTTC. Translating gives CASSQAGRQNIQYF.

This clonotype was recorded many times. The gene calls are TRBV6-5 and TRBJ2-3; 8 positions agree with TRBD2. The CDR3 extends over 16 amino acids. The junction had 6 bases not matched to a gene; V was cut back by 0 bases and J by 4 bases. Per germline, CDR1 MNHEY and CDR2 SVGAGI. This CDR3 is CASSYSRGAPADTQYF. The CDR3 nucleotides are TGTGCCAGCAGTTACTCGCGGGGGGCCCCGGCAGATACGCAGTATTTT.

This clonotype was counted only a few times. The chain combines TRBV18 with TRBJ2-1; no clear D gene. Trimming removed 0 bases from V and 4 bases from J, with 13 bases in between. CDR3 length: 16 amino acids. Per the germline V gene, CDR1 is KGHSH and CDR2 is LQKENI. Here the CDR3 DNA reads TGTGCCAGCTCACCACCGAGCGCGACGGCTTACAATGAGCAGTTCTTC. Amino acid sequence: CASSPPSATAYNEQFF.

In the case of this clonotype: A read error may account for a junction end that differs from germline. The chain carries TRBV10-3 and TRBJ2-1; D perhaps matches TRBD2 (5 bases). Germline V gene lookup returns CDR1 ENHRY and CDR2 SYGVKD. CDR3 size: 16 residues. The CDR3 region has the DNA TGTGCCATCGGTGAGTCGCTAGCTCGCTCCTACAATGAGCAGTTCTTC. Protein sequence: CAIGESLARSYNEQFF.

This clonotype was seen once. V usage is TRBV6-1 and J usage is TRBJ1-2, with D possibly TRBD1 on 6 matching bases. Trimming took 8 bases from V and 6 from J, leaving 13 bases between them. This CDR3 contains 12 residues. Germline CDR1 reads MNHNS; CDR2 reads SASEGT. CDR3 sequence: CASDQGSHGYTF. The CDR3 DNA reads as TGTGCCAGCGATCAGGGGAGTCATGGCTACACCTTC.

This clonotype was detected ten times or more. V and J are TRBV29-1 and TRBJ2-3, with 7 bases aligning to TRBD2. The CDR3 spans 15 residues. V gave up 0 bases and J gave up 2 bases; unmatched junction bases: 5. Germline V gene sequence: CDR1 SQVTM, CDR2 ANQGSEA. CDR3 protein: CSVEEGGSPTDTQYF. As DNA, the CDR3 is TGCAGCGTTGAAGAGGGGGGGAGCCCCACAGATACGCAGTATTTT.

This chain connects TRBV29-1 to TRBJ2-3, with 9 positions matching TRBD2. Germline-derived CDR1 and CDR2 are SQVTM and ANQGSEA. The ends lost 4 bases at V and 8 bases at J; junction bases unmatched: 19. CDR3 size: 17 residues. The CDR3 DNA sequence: TGCAGCGTTGGGGGGGTTGGTAGCGGGGGAGCCGCAGGTACGCAGTATTTT. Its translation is CSVGGVGSGGAAGTQYF.

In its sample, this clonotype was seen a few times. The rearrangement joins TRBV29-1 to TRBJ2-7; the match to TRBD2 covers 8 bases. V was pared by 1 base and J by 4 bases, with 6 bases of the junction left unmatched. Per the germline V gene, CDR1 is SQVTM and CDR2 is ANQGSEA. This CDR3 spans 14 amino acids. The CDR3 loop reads CSVEGLAGDYEQYF. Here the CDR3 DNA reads TGCAGCGTTGAAGGGCTAGCGGGCGATTACGAGCAGTACTTC.

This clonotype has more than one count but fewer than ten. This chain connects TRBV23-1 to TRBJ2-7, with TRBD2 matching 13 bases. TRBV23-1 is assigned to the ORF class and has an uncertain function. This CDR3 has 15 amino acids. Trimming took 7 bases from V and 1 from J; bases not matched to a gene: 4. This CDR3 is CASKSGLAGSYEQYV. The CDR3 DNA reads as TGCGCCAGCAAGTCGGGACTAGCGGGGTCCTACGAGCAGTACGTC.

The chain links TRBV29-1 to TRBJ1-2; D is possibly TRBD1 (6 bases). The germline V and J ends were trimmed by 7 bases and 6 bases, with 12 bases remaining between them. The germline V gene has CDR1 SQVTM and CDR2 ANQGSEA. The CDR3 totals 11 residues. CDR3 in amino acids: CSAAGGNGYTF. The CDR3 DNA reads TGCAGCGCGGCGGGGGGCAATGGCTACACCTTC.

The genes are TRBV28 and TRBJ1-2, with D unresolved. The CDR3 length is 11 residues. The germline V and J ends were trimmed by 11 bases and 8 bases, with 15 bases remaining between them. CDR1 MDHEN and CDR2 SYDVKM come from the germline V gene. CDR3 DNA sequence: TGTGCCGCCTCGGGCCCCTGGGGCTACACCTTC. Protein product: CAASGPWGYTF.

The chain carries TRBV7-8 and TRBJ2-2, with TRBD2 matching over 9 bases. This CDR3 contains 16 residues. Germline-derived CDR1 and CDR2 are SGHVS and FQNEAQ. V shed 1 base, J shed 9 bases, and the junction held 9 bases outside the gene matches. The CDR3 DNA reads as TGTGCCAGCAGCTTAGGGGGCGGGGGGGCCGGCCGGGAGCTGTTTTTT. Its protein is CASSLGGGGAGRELFF.

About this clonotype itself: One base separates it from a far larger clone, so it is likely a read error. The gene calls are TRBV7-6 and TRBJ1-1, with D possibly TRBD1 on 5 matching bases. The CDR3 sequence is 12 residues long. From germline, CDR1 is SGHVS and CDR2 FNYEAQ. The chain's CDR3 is CASSQPGTEALF. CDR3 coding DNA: TGTGCCAGCAGTCAACCAGGGACCGAAGCTCTCTTT. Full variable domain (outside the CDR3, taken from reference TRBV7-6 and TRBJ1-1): GAGVSQSPRYKVTKRGQDVALRCDPISGHVSLYWYRQALGQGPEFLTYFNYEAQQDKSGLPNDRFSAERPEGSISTLTIQRTEQRDSAMYRCASSQPGTEALFGQGTRLTVV.

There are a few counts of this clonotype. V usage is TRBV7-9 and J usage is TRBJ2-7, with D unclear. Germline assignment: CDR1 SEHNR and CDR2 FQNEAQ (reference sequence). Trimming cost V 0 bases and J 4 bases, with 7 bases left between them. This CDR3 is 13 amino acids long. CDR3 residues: CASSLAGNYEQYV. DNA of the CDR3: TGTGCCAGCAGCTTAGCAGGAAATTACGAGCAGTACGTC.

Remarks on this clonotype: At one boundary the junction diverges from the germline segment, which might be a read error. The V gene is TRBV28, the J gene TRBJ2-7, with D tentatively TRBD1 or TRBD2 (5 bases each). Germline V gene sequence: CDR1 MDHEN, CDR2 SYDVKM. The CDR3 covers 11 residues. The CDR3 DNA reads TGTGCCAGCAGTCCGGGACCGAACCCCCACTTC. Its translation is CASSPGPNPHF.

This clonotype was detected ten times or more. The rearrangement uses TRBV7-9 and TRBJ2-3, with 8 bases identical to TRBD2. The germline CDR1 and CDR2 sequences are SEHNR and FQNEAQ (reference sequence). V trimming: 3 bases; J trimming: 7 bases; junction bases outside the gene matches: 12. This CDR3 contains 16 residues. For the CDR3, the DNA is TGTGCCAGCAGCTTGGGAGGCGTCCAGCGGGGGTATACGCAGTATTTT. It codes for CASSLGGVQRGYTQYF. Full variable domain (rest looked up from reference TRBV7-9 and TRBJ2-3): DTGVSQNPRHKITKRGQNVTFRCDPISEHNRLYWYRQTLGQGPEFLTYFQNEAQLEKSRLLSDRFSAERPKGSFSTLEIQRTEQGDSAMYLCASSLGGVQRGYTQYFGPGTRLTVL.